This TCR beta chain was sequenced for a study of CD8 T cells in ankylosing spondylitis. This clonotype has only one observation. Its antigen is not identified. TCR beta libraries were made by quantitative 5'-RACE with molecular barcodes. TCRdb redid the calling of the 5' RACE reads with MiXCR, one entry per CDR3 protein. The sample records 150,000 to 200,000 distinct CDR3 sequences, 30% to 35% being singletons. CDR3 size: 15 residues. From germline, CDR1 is SGHNT and CDR2 YYREEE (reference sequence). V lost 2 bases and J lost 1, with 10 bases in between. Study-level points and caveats: CD8+ cells made up the disease-linked clones, which were relatively rare in peripheral blood.

Sequencing was performed on synovial fluid, either unsorted or a sorted T cell fraction (not recorded which). The chain employs TRBV5-4 and TRBJ2-1; D is perhaps TRBD2 (6 bases). The clonotype originates from a male donor with ankylosing spondylitis. CDR3 loop: CASSFSAGSYNEQFF. Written as DNA, the CDR3 is TGTGCCAGCAGCTTCTCGGCGGGATCCTACAATGAGCAGTTCTTC.